Shown below are 31 T cell receptor beta chains from a single sample sequenced in a study of beta chain features in type 1 diabetes. What was sequenced were expressed TCRB transcripts, since all of the isolated RNA had been reverse transcribed. Measured with immunoSEQ multiplex PCR; TCRdb has only the in-frame clones, and not every one. This sample carries about 340,000 clones, less than 9.5% of them seen once, and the ten largest clones take 0.44%. Sequencing was carried out using central memory CD4+ T cells from blood. The source of these receptors is a woman under 30 in good health.

This clone was seen a few times. The J gene is TRBJ2-7, the V gene TRBV29-1, with 11 bases aligning to TRBD2. This CDR3 has 14 amino acids. Losses at the gene ends were 7 bases for V and 0 bases for J; bases not matched to a gene: 5. CDR1 is SQVTM and CDR2 is ANQGSEA in the germline V gene. CDR3 in amino acids: CSGCLAGGSYEQYF. CDR3 sequence (DNA): TGCAGCGGCTGTCTAGCGGGGGGCTCCTACGAGCAGTACTTC.

As DNA, the CDR3 is TGTGCCAGCAGCCCTTCCGAAGCCTCCTACGAGCAGTACTTC. Translated, it gives CASSPSEASYEQYF. The V call is TRBV7-8, the J call TRBJ2-7; no reliable D call. The V and J ends lost 5 bases and 0 bases respectively, with 11 bases between them. Germline V gene sequence: CDR1 SGHVS, CDR2 FQNEAQ. This CDR3 is built from 14 residues.

Of note for this clone: This likely traces to a read error, being one base from a far larger clone. The V and J genes are TRBV2 and TRBJ1-4; D remains ambiguous. Trimming left V 10 bases short and J 5 bases short, with 23 bases between. The CDR3 length is 16 residues. Germline loops: CDR1 SNHLY, CDR2 FYNNEI. The CDR3 DNA is TGTGCCATCAGAAAGGAACCTGACACGATCAATGAAAAACTGTTTTTT. Its translation is CAIRKEPDTINEKLFF. Supplemented by reference TRBV2 and TRBJ1-4, the full variable domain reads EPEVTQTPSHQVTQMGQEVILRCVPISNHLYFYWYRQILGQKVEFLVSFYNNEISEKSEIFDDQFSVERPDGSNFTLKIRSTKLEDSAMYFCAIRKEPDTINEKLFFGSGTQLSVL.

CDR3 in amino acids: CASSDPGGRAVTQYF. CDR3 bases: TGTGCCAGCAGTGACCCTGGCGGGAGGGCCGTTACGCAGTATTTT. The genes are TRBV25-1 and TRBJ2-3, with 9 bases fitting TRBD2. CDR1 and CDR2 from the germline V gene are MGHDK and SYGVNS. This CDR3 spans 15 amino acids. The trim removed 3 bases at V and 8 bases at J, leaving 9 bases unmatched. The full variable domain, its missing parts supplied by reference TRBV25-1 and TRBJ2-3, is EADIYQTPRYLVIGTGKKITLECSQTMGHDKMYWYQQDPGMELHLIHYSYGVNSTEKGDLSSESTVSRIRTEHFPLTLESARPSHTSQYLCASSDPGGRAVTQYFGPGTRLTVL.

This clone came up a few times. The rearrangement joins TRBV28 to TRBJ2-1, with D perhaps TRBD1 (5 bases). The germline V and J ends were trimmed by 5 bases and 0 bases, with 17 bases remaining between them. The CDR3 is 17 amino acids. CDR1 is MDHEN, CDR2 SYDVKM, per germline. In DNA, the CDR3 is TGTGCCAGCAGTCCTAACACGTTAGGGGCCTCCTACAATGAGCAGTTCTTC. This codes for CASSPNTLGASYNEQFF.

J is TRBJ1-2 and V is TRBV29-1; 10 positions agree with TRBD1. V was clipped by 6 bases and J by 5 bases; unmatched bases: 6. Germline CDR1 is SQVTM and CDR2 is ANQGSEA. The CDR3 has 13 residues. CDR3 DNA sequence: TGCAGCGTCGTCCCGGGACAGGGGTATGGCTACACCTTC. Amino acids: CSVVPGQGYGYTF.

The V gene is TRBV7-2, the J gene TRBJ2-5, with a weak D call TRBD1 (5 bases). This CDR3 is built from 14 residues. V lost 6 bases, J lost 2 bases, and 13 bases lay in between. Germline CDR1 and CDR2: SGHTA and FQGNSA. The CDR3 nucleotides are TGTGCCAGCAGTACCTCGGACACACAAGAGACCCAGTACTTC. Its translation is CASSTSDTQETQYF. The full variable domain, its missing parts supplied by reference TRBV7-2 and TRBJ2-5, is GAGVSQSPSNKVTEKGKDVELRCDPISGHTALYWYRQSLGQGLEFLIYFQGNSAPDKSGLPSDRFSAERTGGSVSTLTIQRTQQEDSAVYLCASSTSDTQETQYFGPGTRLLVL.

V gene TRBV7-9 combines with J gene TRBJ2-7; D call uncertain. Germline CDR1 is SEHNR and CDR2 is FQNEAQ (reference sequence). V lost 3 bases and J lost 3, with 3 bases in between. The CDR3 covers 11 residues. The CDR3 is CASSFNYEQYF. As DNA, the CDR3 is TGTGCCAGCAGCTTCAACTACGAGCAGTACTTC. Combining the CDR3 with reference TRBV7-9 and TRBJ2-7 gives the whole variable domain DTGVSQNPRHKITKRGQNVTFRCDPISEHNRLYWYRQTLGQGPEFLTYFQNEAQLEKSRLLSDRFSAERPKGSFSTLEIQRTEQGDSAMYLCASSFNYEQYFGPGTRLTVT.

The V gene is TRBV5-5, the J gene TRBJ2-1; possible D gene TRBD1, 5 bases. The CDR3 extends over 16 amino acids. Germline V gene lookup returns CDR1 SGHKS and CDR2 YYEKEE (reference sequence). V was trimmed by 2 bases and J by 0 bases, leaving 12 bases between them. The CDR3 reads CASSLVGANSYNEQFF. The CDR3 nucleotides read TGTGCCAGCAGCTTAGTTGGGGCTAACTCCTACAATGAGCAGTTCTTC.

This clone was counted only a few times. V gene TRBV7-2 combines with J gene TRBJ1-4; weak D call: TRBD1 (5 bases). The CDR3 has 14 residues. CDR1 is SGHTA and CDR2 is FQGNSA in the germline V gene. The V end was cut by 1 base, the J end by 6 bases, with 9 bases between. The CDR3 DNA reads TGTGCCAGCAGCTTAGGGGCAGGGTATGAAAAACTGTTTTTT. Its translation: CASSLGAGYEKLFF.

In this sample, this clone turned up a few times. As DNA, the CDR3 is TGTGCCAGCAGCAAGGACAGGGGCAAGATCTATGGCTACACCTTC. Translation gives CASSKDRGKIYGYTF. The chain employs TRBV7-3 and TRBJ1-2; the match to TRBD1 covers 9 bases. In germline, CDR1 is SGHTA, CDR2 FQGTGA. This CDR3 has 15 residues. After removal of 5 bases from V and 4 bases from J, the junction contained 8 bases not matched to a gene.

This clone was seen more than once but under ten times. The CDR3 reads CAISEEILTDTQYF. DNA for the CDR3: TGTGCCATCAGTGAGGAGATACTCACAGATACGCAGTATTTT. The rearrangement links TRBV10-3 to TRBJ2-3; no reliable D call. CDR1 ENHRY and CDR2 SYGVKD come from the germline V gene. The CDR3 has 14 amino acids. The V end was cut by 2 bases, the J end by 2 bases, with 8 bases between.

This clone was observed a few times. This chain joins TRBV4-3 and TRBJ2-3; D gene uncertain. The CDR3 runs 14 residues. The germline gives CDR1 LGHNA, CDR2 YSLEER. V was clipped by 3 bases and J by 0 bases, with 7 bases between them. CDR3 sequence reads: CASSQRLSTDTQYF. The CDR3 bases are TGCGCCAGCAGCCAGAGATTAAGCACAGATACGCAGTATTTT.

On this clone: The same CDR3 also results from other DNA sequences found in this sample. The chain is built from TRBV2 and TRBJ2-3; possible D gene TRBD2, 6 bases. The CDR3 has 14 residues. V was cut by 6 bases and J by 0 bases, with 10 bases left in between. Germline V gene data show CDR1 as SNHLY and CDR2 as FYNNEI. The CDR3 DNA is TGTGCCAGCAGCCCCGGGACTAGCACAGATACGCAGTATTTT. This codes for CASSPGTSTDTQYF.

Many counts were recorded for this clone. The rearrangement joins TRBV5-1 to TRBJ2-6; 8 positions agree with TRBD1. The length of the CDR3 is 16 residues. The germline gives CDR1 SGHRS, CDR2 YFSETQ. Unmatched junction bases numbered 10, after V lost 7 bases and J lost 4 bases. This CDR3 reads CASGLTGARGANVLTF. The CDR3, as DNA: TGCGCCAGCGGGTTGACAGGGGCGCGAGGGGCCAACGTCCTGACTTTC. Using reference TRBV5-1 and TRBJ2-6 for the parts outside the CDR3, the full variable domain is KAGVTQTPRYLIKTRGQQVTLSCSPISGHRSVSWYQQTPGQGLQFLFEYFSETQRNKGNFPGRFSGRQFSNSRSEMNVSTLELGDSALYLCASGLTGARGANVLTFGAGSRLTVL.

The chain combines TRBV28 with TRBJ1-5; TRBD1 is a possible D gene (5 bases). Germline loops: CDR1 MDHEN, CDR2 SYDVKM. The CDR3 runs 15 residues. V was clipped by 3 bases and J by 2 bases, with 11 bases between them. For the CDR3, the DNA is TGTGCCAGCAGTTTGCTCTCGGGGGGCAATCAGCCCCAGCATTTT. Amino acid sequence: CASSLLSGGNQPQHF.

This clone was recorded at least ten times. V usage is TRBV9 and J usage is TRBJ2-3; tentative D call: TRBD2 (6 bases). V was cut by 0 bases and J by 1 base, with 9 bases left in between. The CDR3 spans 15 residues. The V gene's germline CDR1 is SGDLS and CDR2 YYNGEE. CDR3 sequence: CASSVEEGGTDTQYF. DNA for the CDR3: TGTGCCAGCAGCGTAGAGGAGGGAGGCACAGATACGCAGTATTTT. The entire variable domain, with the rest obtained from reference TRBV9 and TRBJ2-3, is as follows: DSGVTQTPKHLITATGQRVTLRCSPRSGDLSVYWYQQSLDQGLQFLIQYYNGEERAKGNILERFSAQQFPDLHSELNLSSLELGDSALYFCASSVEEGGTDTQYFGPGTRLTVL.

This chain links TRBV6-5 with TRBJ2-3; 7 bases align to TRBD2. Germline trimming cut 8 bases from V and 4 bases from J; bases unmatched to any gene: 9. From germline, CDR1 is MNHEY and CDR2 SVGAGI. The CDR3 spans 14 residues. CDR3 DNA: TGTGCCAGCGCCAAAACGGGGGGTGCAGATACGCAGTATTTT. This encodes CASAKTGGADTQYF.

This clone showed up just a few times. The CDR3 sequence is CASSPPVGGGRADTQYF. DNA for the CDR3: TGTGCCAGCTCACCCCCCGTGGGGGGAGGTAGAGCAGATACGCAGTATTTT. The chain couples TRBV18 to TRBJ2-3, with a possible D match to TRBD2 (6 bases). Germline V gives CDR1 KGHSH, CDR2 LQKENI. This CDR3 region has 17 residues. V was pared by 3 bases and J by 4 bases, with 20 bases between.

The V gene is TRBV11-2, the J gene TRBJ2-7; D gene ambiguous. The germline CDR1 and CDR2 sequences are SGHAT and FQNNGV. The V end was cut by 2 bases, the J end by 2 bases, with 10 bases between. The CDR3 is 14 amino acids. CDR3 loop: CASSLLGPTYEQYF. In DNA form, the CDR3 reads TGTGCCAGCAGCTTATTGGGTCCAACCTACGAGCAGTACTTC.

The J gene is TRBJ2-5, the V gene TRBV29-1, with 15 bases fitting TRBD2. J was trimmed by 2 bases and V by 6 bases; bases with no gene match: 7. The CDR3 spans 16 residues. Germline V gene lookup returns CDR1 SQVTM and CDR2 ANQGSEA. The CDR3 DNA reads TGCAGCGTCGATGGTGGACTAGCGGGAGGGCAAGAGACCCAGTACTTC. This codes for CSVDGGLAGGQETQYF.

This clone was counted only a few times. CDR3 sequence (DNA): TGTGCCAGCAGCTTGGGTACTGATCAGCCCCAGCATTTT. Translating it yields CASSLGTDQPQHF. The V and J genes are TRBV5-4 and TRBJ1-5; D call uncertain. The CDR3 has 13 residues. Germline V gene data show CDR1 as SGHNT and CDR2 as YYREEE (reference sequence). V shed 0 bases and J shed 5 bases, with 6 bases lying between them.

Ten or more counts support this clone. The chain links TRBV5-6 to TRBJ1-5; D is possibly TRBD1 (5 bases). V was trimmed by 3 bases and J by 0 bases, leaving 10 bases between them. The CDR3 spans 15 residues. CDR1 and CDR2 (germline): SGHDT, YYEEEE. The CDR3 nucleotides are TGTGCCAGCAGCTCAGGGCCTAATAGCAATCAGCCCCAGCATTTT. Protein sequence: CASSSGPNSNQPQHF.

This clone was seen a handful of times. The chain uses TRBV7-2 and TRBJ2-2; D unresolved. Germline CDR1 and CDR2: SGHTA and FQGNSA. Trimming removed 2 bases at V and 7 bases at J, with 5 bases between. This CDR3 has 12 amino acids. The CDR3 region is CASSLIFGELFF. Here the CDR3 DNA reads TGTGCCAGCAGCTTAATTTTCGGGGAGCTGTTTTTT.

This clone occurred a few times. V is TRBV7-9 and J is TRBJ2-3; 8 nucleotides match TRBD2. Looked up from germline, CDR1 is SEHNR and CDR2 is FQNEAQ (reference sequence). V trimming: 8 bases; J trimming: 6 bases; junction bases outside the gene matches: 7. The CDR3 loop spans 13 amino acids. The chain's CDR3 is CASLRGGFDTQYF. CDR3 nucleotide sequence: TGTGCCAGCCTCCGGGGGGGATTCGATACGCAGTATTTT.

The CDR3 sequence: CASSLIGGREQYF. In DNA, the CDR3 is TGTGCCAGCAGCTTAATTGGGGGGCGCGAGCAGTACTTC. The J gene is TRBJ2-7, the V gene TRBV7-3; D is perhaps TRBD1 or TRBD2 (6 bases each). V lost 1 base to trimming and J lost 6 bases, with 10 bases between them. The germline V gene has CDR1 SGHTA and CDR2 FQGTGA. The CDR3 runs to 13 residues.

In this sample, this clone turned up once. The V gene is TRBV7-9, the J gene TRBJ2-5, with D perhaps TRBD1 (5 bases). CDR1 and CDR2 (germline): SEHNR, FQNEAQ (reference sequence). CDR3 size: 16 residues. V dropped 3 bases and J dropped 2 bases, with 16 bases sitting between them. The CDR3, as DNA: TGTGCCAGCAGCTTGGGTGAATGGACAAGACAAGAGACCCAGTACTTC. Protein sequence: CASSLGEWTRQETQYF.

The chain links TRBV2 to TRBJ2-7; 10 bases align to TRBD1. CDR1 is SNHLY and CDR2 is FYNNEI in the germline V gene. After removal of 8 bases from V and 7 bases from J, the junction contained 8 bases not matched to a gene. The CDR3 runs to 13 residues. The CDR3 region is CASCTEGQGEQYF. CDR3 DNA sequence: TGTGCCAGCTGTACTGAGGGACAGGGGGAGCAGTACTTC.

Only a few counts were recorded for this clone. Other DNA sequences in this sample translate to the same CDR3. This chain links TRBV29-1 with TRBJ1-1, with D maybe TRBD1 (5 bases). From germline, CDR1 is SQVTM and CDR2 ANQGSEA. V was cut by 3 bases and J by 4 bases, with 9 bases left in between. The CDR3 has 12 residues. The chain's CDR3 is CSVERGGTEAFF. DNA for the CDR3: TGCAGCGTTGAGCGCGGGGGCACTGAAGCTTTCTTT.

The CDR3 loop is CASSDITAGNTIYF. CDR3 sequence (DNA): TGTGCCAGCAGTGATATTACAGCGGGAAACACCATATATTTT. V gene TRBV2 combines with J gene TRBJ1-3; the D is unclear. Trimming took 3 bases from V and 4 from J, leaving 10 bases between them. CDR1 is SNHLY and CDR2 is FYNNEI in the germline V gene. CDR3 length: 14 residues.

This clone was detected only a few times. The chain recombines TRBV15 with TRBJ2-5, with TRBD2 identical over 9 bases. The CDR3 runs to 14 residues. Germline V CDR1 and CDR2: LNHNV, YYDKDF (reference sequence). V dropped 4 bases and J dropped 4; count of bases not matched to a gene: 4. The CDR3 DNA follows: TGTGCCACCAGCACGGGAGCGGGAGGAGAGACCCAGTACTTC. Protein: CATSTGAGGETQYF.